This paragraph reports one T cell receptor beta chain. Antigen unknown. This sample is part of a study of cytomegalovirus exposure and HLA in healthy donors. TCRdb's table, derived via immunoSEQ multiplex PCR, lists solely in-frame clones and lacks some. The sample includes fewer than 200,000 clones, 85% of them seen just once. The donors belonged to the approximately 110-subject validation cohort, separate from the roughly 700-subject first cohort. Whole-study findings and limits: There were under 200 TCR beta chains listed as cytomegalovirus-associated. Specificity for CMV antigens was confirmed in vitro for a few of the CMV-associated chains.

The source material was PBMCs. The clonotype originates from a man between 18 and 29 years old in good health and CMV-seropositive.

The CDR3 sequence: CSVAGTGVGGEQFF. The DNA of the CDR3 is TGCAGCGTGGCCGGGACAGGGGTAGGCGGTGAGCAGTTCTTC. The V and J genes are TRBV29-1 and TRBJ2-1, with 10 bases identical to TRBD1. The CDR3 is 14 residues long. Germline CDR1 reads SQVTM; CDR2 reads ANQGSEA. The V and J ends lost 6 bases and 9 bases, in that order; junction bases with no gene match: 11.